A single sample is the source of the 13 T cell receptor beta chains below, sequenced in a study of blood T cell repertoires in COVID-19. Profiling relied on immunoSEQ multiplex PCR, and the TCRdb table lists in-frame clones only, not all of them. The sample includes roughly 56,000 clones, 70% to 90% of them seen just once. Sequencing was carried out using peripheral blood. These receptors originate from a human donor in a cohort sampled during active COVID-19.

The chain couples TRBV5-1 to TRBJ2-7; TRBD2 matches 8 bases. The CDR3 consists of 15 residues. V was pared by 3 bases and J by 5 bases, with 10 bases of the junction left unmatched. Germline V gene data show CDR1 as SGHRS and CDR2 as YFSETQ. CDR3 sequence (DNA): TGCGCCAGCAGCTCAGCAGCGGGGGCCGTAAACGAGCAGTACTTC. This sequence encodes CASSSAAGAVNEQYF.

The chain combines TRBV4-2 with TRBJ1-1; 7 nucleotides match TRBD1. The J segment lost 0 bases and the V segment lost 1 base, leaving 14 bases of the junction unmatched. The CDR3 has 19 amino acids. Germline V CDR1 and CDR2: LGHNA, YNFKEQ. CDR3 amino acids: CASSQVSFRDSVMNTEAFF. CDR3 nucleotide sequence: TGTGCCAGCAGCCAAGTATCCTTTAGGGACAGCGTCATGAACACTGAAGCTTTCTTT.

The chain employs TRBV4-2 and TRBJ2-1; TRBD2 aligns across 7 bases. CDR3 length: 17 amino acids. Germline trimming cut 2 bases from V and 0 bases from J; bases unmatched to any gene: 7. Germline V gives CDR1 LGHNA, CDR2 YNFKEQ. As DNA, the CDR3 is TGTGCCAGCAGCCAAAGAGGGACTACGAGCTCCTACAATGAGCAGTTCTTC. Translation gives CASSQRGTTSSYNEQFF.

V usage is TRBV10-3 and J usage is TRBJ2-3; TRBD2 is a possible D gene (5 bases). Per germline, CDR1 ENHRY and CDR2 SYGVKD. Trimming stripped 6 bases from V and 2 bases from J, with 21 bases between. This CDR3 region has 17 residues. The CDR3 sequence: CAISLGGPVAITDTQYF. The CDR3 DNA reads TGTGCCATCAGCCTAGGAGGACCAGTAGCTATCACAGATACGCAGTATTTT.

The chain recombines TRBV2 with TRBJ2-1; D is uncertain. The CDR3 runs 10 residues. The germline V gene encodes CDR1 SNHLY and CDR2 FYNNEI. V gave up 6 bases and J gave up 9 bases, with 6 bases separating them. The CDR3 is CASRLREQFF. The CDR3 DNA is TGTGCCAGCAGACTCCGTGAGCAGTTCTTC.

The chain is built from TRBV7-7 and TRBJ1-1; no reliable D call. This CDR3 spans 16 amino acids. Germline V gene lookup returns CDR1 SSHAT and CDR2 FNYEAQ (reference sequence). V was shortened by 4 bases and J by 1 base, with 16 bases between the two germline ends. The CDR3 protein is CASSSLVRGENTEAFF. DNA for the CDR3: TGTGCCAGCAGCTCCCTCGTCCGGGGAGAGAACACTGAAGCTTTCTTT.

V gene TRBV3-1 (or the pseudogene TRBV3-2) combines with J gene TRBJ2-5, with 8 bases that match TRBD2. V was pared by 4 bases and J by 9 bases, with 13 bases of the junction left unmatched. The germline V gene encodes CDR1 LGHDT and CDR2 YNNKEL (reference sequence). This CDR3 is 15 amino acids long. DNA of the CDR3: TGTGCCAGCAGCCTCAGGACTAGCACACACCTCGCCCAGTACTTC. Translating gives CASSLRTSTHLAQYF.

This clone was counted a single time. The J gene is TRBJ2-3, the V gene TRBV5-6; 9 nucleotides agree with TRBD2. The CDR3 extends over 19 amino acids. V dropped 0 bases and J dropped 1; count of bases not matched to a gene: 12. In germline, CDR1 is SGHDT, CDR2 YYEEEE. CDR3 amino acids: CASSLGGWRGGLRTDTQYF. The CDR3 DNA is TGTGCCAGCAGCTTGGGAGGGTGGCGGGGGGGCCTCCGCACAGATACGCAGTATTTT.

The chain recombines TRBV4-1 with TRBJ2-6, with unresolved D. Germline CDR1 and CDR2: MGHRA and YSYEKL. V was pared by 0 bases and J by 0 bases, with 15 bases between. The CDR3 is made up of 19 amino acids. The CDR3 DNA is TGCGCCAGCAGCCAAGATGTTTACAGAAGAGTCTCTGGGGCCAACGTCCTGACTTTC. It encodes CASSQDVYRRVSGANVLTF.

There are a few counts of this clone. The chain recombines TRBV2 with TRBJ1-5; D unclear. Trimming left V 9 bases short and J 0 bases short, with 15 bases between. CDR3 size: 15 residues. Germline loops: CDR1 SNHLY, CDR2 FYNNEI. The CDR3 DNA is TGTGCCAGTAAAACGGGAGGATATAGCAATCAGCCCCAGCATTTT. This translates into CASKTGGYSNQPQHF.

The chain joins TRBV5-1 to TRBJ2-7; D not resolved. Germline CDR1 and CDR2: SGHRS and YFSETQ. V lost 4 bases and J lost 2, with 7 bases in between. CDR3 size: 12 residues. Written as DNA, the CDR3 is TGCGCCAGCAGCCTCCCCGCCTACGAGCAGTACTTC. This translates into CASSLPAYEQYF.

This chain uses TRBV9 with TRBJ2-5, with 9 bases matching TRBD2. The J segment lost 0 bases and the V segment lost 0 bases, leaving 0 bases of the junction unmatched. The CDR3 extends over 15 amino acids. The germline gives CDR1 SGDLS, CDR2 YYNGEE. The CDR3 coding sequence is TGTGCCAGCAGCGTAGGGACTAGCGACCAAGAGACCCAGTACTTC. It yields the protein CASSVGTSDQETQYF.

This chain uses TRBV3-1 (or the pseudogene TRBV3-2) with TRBJ2-5, with 11 bases lining up with TRBD2. The germline V gene encodes CDR1 LGHDT and CDR2 YNNKEL (reference sequence). The CDR3 consists of 18 residues. V lost 0 bases and J lost 1; bases outside the gene matches: 7. In DNA, the CDR3 is TGTGCCAGCAGCCAAGATGGTAGCGGGGGGGCAAGCCAAGAGACCCAGTACTTC. Translated, it gives CASSQDGSGGASQETQYF.